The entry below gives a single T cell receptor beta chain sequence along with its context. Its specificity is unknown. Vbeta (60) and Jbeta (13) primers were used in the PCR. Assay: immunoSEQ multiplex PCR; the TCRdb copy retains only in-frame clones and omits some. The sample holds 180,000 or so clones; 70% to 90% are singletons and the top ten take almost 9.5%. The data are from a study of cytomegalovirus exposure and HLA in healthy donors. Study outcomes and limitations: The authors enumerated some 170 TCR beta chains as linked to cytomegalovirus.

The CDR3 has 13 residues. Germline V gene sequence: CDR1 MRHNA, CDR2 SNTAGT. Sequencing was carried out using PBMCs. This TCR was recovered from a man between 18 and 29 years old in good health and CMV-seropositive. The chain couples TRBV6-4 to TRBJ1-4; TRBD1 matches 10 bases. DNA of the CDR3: TGTCCCTTGGGGGGACAGGGGAATGAAAAACTGTTTTTT. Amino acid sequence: CPLGGQGNEKLFF.